This TCR beta chain is drawn from a study of blood T cell repertoires in COVID-19. Study context: Sources were T cells, B-cell-depleted T cells, or PBMCs; the material itself was cDNA or gDNA.

The CDR3 has 14 amino acids. CDR1 GTSNPN and CDR2 SVGIG come from the germline V gene (reference sequence). Trimming stripped 0 bases from V and 5 bases from J, with 12 bases between. As processed by the authors: Estimated nucleated cell counts came from reference gene primer amplification. Profiled with immunoSEQ multiplex PCR; TCRdb holds only in-frame clones, not every one. V, J and clone size are those of that table, while D and trimming were read from the DNA. In the table there are fewer than 250,000 clones, 70% to 90% of which are singletons. This clonotype originated in a middle-aged woman who had recovered from COVID-19. The chain carries TRBV30 and TRBJ2-3; D remains unclear. Input material: peripheral blood. The CDR3 sequence: CAWSVGVVVDTQYF. The CDR3 nucleotides are TGTGCCTGGAGTGTAGGAGTAGTTGTAGATACGCAGTATTTT.